One sample yielded the 25 T cell receptor beta chains listed below, sequenced in a study of CD8+CD57+ T cells in acquired aplastic anemia. Genomic DNA, serving as template, underwent TCR beta VDJ and CDR3 profiling. TCRdb processed the reads anew with MiXCR; each CDR3 protein has one entry. The sample contains fewer than 250,000 distinct CDR3 sequences, approximately 45% of which appear only once. Patients chosen for sequencing had CD8+CD57+ cells that had expanded, as shown by flow cytometry. Sequencing was carried out using sorted CD4+, CD8+, or CD8+CD57+ T cells (not recorded which) from PBMCs. The source of these receptors is a human donor with aplastic anemia.

This clonotype was seen a single time. CDR3 sequence: CATSEVGDGYTF. DNA of the CDR3: TGTGCCACCAGTGAGGTGGGAGATGGCTACACCTTC. The V and J genes are TRBV24-1 and TRBJ1-2; D ambiguous. V lost 4 bases and J 6 bases, leaving 8 bases between the germline ends. This CDR3 has 12 amino acids. Germline CDR1 and CDR2: KGHDR and SFDVKD.

This clonotype was counted between two and nine times. The chain uses TRBV20-1 and TRBJ2-7; 7 positions agree with TRBD2. The J segment lost 0 bases and the V segment lost 2 bases, leaving 7 bases of the junction unmatched. The CDR3 is made up of 15 amino acids. In germline, CDR1 is DFQATT, CDR2 SNEGSKA (reference sequence). CDR3 amino acids: CSARPLWTSSYEQYF. CDR3 nucleotide sequence: TGCAGTGCTAGACCCCTCTGGACTAGCTCCTACGAGCAGTACTTC.

CDR3 bases: TGCAGCGTTTCCCCGGGGCAGGCAAATCAGCCCCAGCATTTT. It specifies CSVSPGQANQPQHF. V is TRBV29-1 and J is TRBJ1-5, with a weak D call TRBD1 (5 bases). The V gene lost 5 bases and the J gene lost 4 bases, with 15 bases spanning the gap. The CDR3 totals 14 residues. CDR1 is SQVTM, CDR2 ANQGSEA, per germline.

This clonotype appeared many times. J is TRBJ1-1 and V is TRBV7-9, with 7 bases lining up with TRBD1. Trimming cost V 2 bases and J 4 bases; bases outside gene matches: 1. Germline V gene data show CDR1 as SEHNR and CDR2 as FQNEAQ (reference sequence). The CDR3 sequence is 13 residues long. The CDR3 spells CASSLPGGTEAFF. The DNA for the CDR3 is TGTGCCAGCAGCTTACCAGGGGGCACTGAAGCTTTCTTT.

The chain joins TRBV5-6 to TRBJ2-7; 9 bases map to TRBD2. The germline gives CDR1 SGHDT, CDR2 YYEEEE. J was trimmed by 1 base and V by 0 bases; bases with no gene match: 23. The CDR3 sequence is 22 residues long. CDR3 loop: CASSLASFFGLAGPGSSYEQYF. The CDR3 nucleotides are TGTGCCAGCAGCTTGGCCTCCTTTTTTGGTCTAGCGGGACCCGGTTCGTCCTACGAGCAGTACTTC.

The chain uses TRBV19 and TRBJ2-1; D is perhaps TRBD2 (5 bases). V lost 3 bases to trimming and J lost 7 bases, with 10 bases between them. The germline CDR1 and CDR2 sequences are LNHDA and SQIVND (reference sequence). The CDR3 covers 13 residues. The CDR3 DNA reads as TGTGCCAGTAGTATCCATTTAGCGAATGAGCAGTTCTTC. Translation: CASSIHLANEQFF.

This clonotype was observed many times. The J gene is TRBJ1-2, the V gene TRBV9, with 7 positions matching TRBD1. The trim removed 0 bases at V and 3 bases at J, leaving 8 bases unmatched. The CDR3 totals 16 residues. The germline gives CDR1 SGDLS, CDR2 YYNGEE. In nucleotides, the CDR3 is TGTGCCAGCAGCGTAGCCGGACCCCAGGGGGACTATGGCTACACCTTC. Protein product: CASSVAGPQGDYGYTF.

The chain employs TRBV7-6 and TRBJ2-1; no definite D call. The CDR3 totals 13 residues. The V gene's germline CDR1 is SGHVS and CDR2 FNYEAQ. Deletions cut 0 bases from V and 7 bases from J, with 7 bases between. CDR3 sequence reads: CASSLATGNEQFF. As DNA, the CDR3 is TGTGCCAGCAGCTTAGCGACGGGTAATGAGCAGTTCTTC.

This chain connects TRBV7-2 to TRBJ1-2; D might be TRBD1 (5 bases). Germline V gene data show CDR1 as SGHTA and CDR2 as FQGNSA. The CDR3 has 12 residues. V lost 3 bases and J 10 bases, leaving 12 bases between the germline ends. CDR3: CASSFGGGVYTF. CDR3 in DNA: TGTGCCAGCAGCTTTGGGGGAGGGGTCTACACCTTC. Full variable domain (outside the CDR3, taken from reference TRBV7-2 and TRBJ1-2): GAGVSQSPSNKVTEKGKDVELRCDPISGHTALYWYRQSLGQGLEFLIYFQGNSAPDKSGLPSDRFSAERTGGSVSTLTIQRTQQEDSAVYLCASSFGGGVYTFGSGTRLTVV.

V usage is TRBV10-3 and J usage is TRBJ1-1, with D possibly matching TRBD1 (6 bases). The CDR3 consists of 14 residues. The V and J ends lost 2 bases and 1 base respectively, with 8 bases between them. Germline V gives CDR1 ENHRY, CDR2 SYGVKD. CDR3 loop: CAISETGTNTEAFF. CDR3 coding DNA: TGTGCCATCAGTGAGACAGGGACGAACACTGAAGCTTTCTTT.

Only a few counts were recorded for this clonotype. This chain uses TRBV7-6 with TRBJ2-2, with D hard to call. V dropped 1 base and J dropped 9 bases, with 0 bases sitting between them. CDR1 is SGHVS, CDR2 FNYEAQ, per germline. This CDR3 has 10 amino acids. Here the CDR3 DNA reads TGTGCCAGCAGCTTAGGGGAGCTGTTTTTT. This codes for CASSLGELFF.

The chain uses TRBV6-6 and TRBJ2-3, with 15 bases lining up with TRBD2. CDR1 is MNHNY and CDR2 is SVGAGI in the germline V gene (reference sequence). V lost 0 bases, J lost 3 bases, and 4 bases stayed unmatched. This CDR3 spans 18 amino acids. CDR3 residues: CASSYSGTSGGLTDTQYF. The CDR3 DNA sequence: TGTGCCAGCAGTTACTCGGGGACTAGCGGGGGGCTGACAGATACGCAGTATTTT.

This clonotype has only a few counts. The chain joins TRBV30 to TRBJ1-1; 7 nucleotides line up with TRBD1. J gave up 2 bases and V 8 bases, and 5 bases lay outside the gene matches. This CDR3 has 12 residues. The germline CDR1 and CDR2 sequences are GTSNPN and SVGIG (reference sequence). The DNA for the CDR3 is TGTGCCGTCGGACAGGTAAACACTGAAGCTTTCTTT. Translating gives CAVGQVNTEAFF.

This clonotype came up many times. The chain employs TRBV4-3 and TRBJ1-2; D might be TRBD1 (6 bases). The germline V gene has CDR1 LGHNA and CDR2 YSLEER. This CDR3 has 15 amino acids. The ends were cut back, 0 bases at V and 3 bases at J, with 11 bases in the middle. The CDR3 DNA reads as TGCGCCAGCAGCCAAGATAACAGGGACTACTATGGCTACACCTTC. The encoded protein is CASSQDNRDYYGYTF.

V is TRBV20-1 and J is TRBJ1-2; 9 bases map to TRBD1. The CDR3 is 12 amino acids. CDR1 DFQATT and CDR2 SNEGSKA come from the germline V gene (reference sequence). V lost 6 bases to trimming and J lost 7 bases; unmatched junction nucleotides: 6. The CDR3 loop reads CSAGDRVGGYTF. The CDR3 DNA follows: TGCAGTGCAGGGGACAGGGTGGGTGGCTACACCTTC.

The rearrangement links TRBV7-9 to TRBJ1-1; D gene uncertain. This CDR3 is 15 amino acids long. The V and J ends lost 7 bases and 0 bases respectively, with 15 bases between them. The V gene's germline CDR1 is SEHNR and CDR2 FQNEAQ (reference sequence). CDR3 bases: TGTGCCAGCACCCGATTGGGCGGGATGAACACTGAAGCTTTCTTT. It codes for CASTRLGGMNTEAFF.

This clonotype was observed a few times. This chain uses TRBV7-9 with TRBJ2-7, with 12 bases matching TRBD2. The V and J ends lost 5 bases and 2 bases, in that order; junction bases with no gene match: 7. Germline V gene lookup returns CDR1 SEHNR and CDR2 FQNEAQ (reference sequence). CDR3 length: 16 amino acids. The CDR3 DNA follows: TGTGCCAGCAGCCCACCCGGACTAGCGGGACCCTACGAGCAGTACTTC. Translation gives CASSPPGLAGPYEQYF.

V gene TRBV12-5 combines with J gene TRBJ2-1; perhaps TRBD2 as D (6 bases). The germline V gene has CDR1 LGHNT and CDR2 FRNRAP. V gave up 2 bases and J gave up 2 bases, with 10 bases separating them. The CDR3 is 15 amino acids. CDR3 loop: CASGLRGMAYNEQFF. CDR3 sequence (DNA): TGTGCTAGTGGTTTGCGGGGGATGGCCTACAATGAGCAGTTCTTC.

The sample holds one count of this clonotype. The chain carries TRBV15 and TRBJ2-1; possibly TRBD1 for D (5 bases). Germline V lookup: CDR1 LNHNV, CDR2 YYDKDF (reference sequence). This CDR3 has 17 amino acids. The germline V and J ends were trimmed by 0 bases and 8 bases, with 20 bases remaining between them. DNA for the CDR3: TGTGCCACCAGCAGAGATCCACAGTGGGGCAACCTTCATGAGCAGTTCTTC. Its protein is CATSRDPQWGNLHEQFF.

This clonotype was observed many times. The chain recombines TRBV7-9 with TRBJ1-1, with D unclear. The CDR3 runs to 15 residues. Germline V gene sequence: CDR1 SEHNR, CDR2 FQNEAQ (reference sequence). V was cut by 4 bases and J by 0 bases, with 12 bases left in between. CDR3 protein: CASSSLAGMNTEAFF. In DNA form, the CDR3 reads TGTGCCAGCAGCTCCCTGGCAGGAATGAACACTGAAGCTTTCTTT. Based on the CDR3 plus reference TRBV7-9 and TRBJ1-1, the full variable domain is DTGVSQNPRHKITKRGQNVTFRCDPISEHNRLYWYRQTLGQGPEFLTYFQNEAQLEKSRLLSDRFSAERPKGSFSTLEIQRTEQGDSAMYLCASSSLAGMNTEAFFGQGTRLTVV.

This clonotype appeared a few times. This clone may be a read error of a much larger clone one base away. V gene TRBV12-3 or TRBV12-4 combines with J gene TRBJ2-7; 9 positions match TRBD1. The V segment lost 6 bases and the J segment 5 bases; nucleotides outside the gene matches: 5. The CDR3 spans 13 residues. In DNA, the CDR3 is TGTGCCAGCAGCGGGACAGGGAGCCACGAGCAGTACTTC. Its translation is CASSGTGSHEQYF.

This clonotype has just a few counts. V gene TRBV5-1 combines with J gene TRBJ2-7, with a tentative D call TRBD2 (5 bases). V gave up 4 bases and J gave up 0 bases, with 8 bases separating them. The CDR3 contains 13 residues. CDR1 is SGHRS and CDR2 is YFSETQ in the germline V gene. CDR3 coding DNA: TGCGCCAGCAGCGTGGGAGCCTCCTACGAGCAGTACTTC. Amino acids: CASSVGASYEQYF. The variable domain in full, with the rest retrieved from reference TRBV5-1 and TRBJ2-7, is KAGVTQTPRYLIKTRGQQVTLSCSPISGHRSVSWYQQTPGQGLQFLFEYFSETQRNKGNFPGRFSGRQFSNSRSEMNVSTLELGDSALYLCASSVGASYEQYFGPGTRLTVT.

The rearrangement uses TRBV12-3 or TRBV12-4 and TRBJ2-2; possible D gene TRBD2, 5 bases. Deletions cut 6 bases from V and 7 bases from J, with 12 bases between. The CDR3 extends over 13 amino acids. Here the CDR3 DNA reads TGTGCCAGCAGGTTGGGAGTCGTCGGGGAGCTGTTTTTT. As protein: CASRLGVVGELFF.

This clonotype was counted between two and nine times. J is TRBJ2-7 and V is TRBV30; 8 bases align to TRBD2. Germline lookup yields CDR1 GTSNPN and CDR2 SVGIG (reference sequence). This CDR3 comprises 14 residues. V lost 3 bases and J lost 5; bases outside the gene matches: 9. CDR3 residues: CAWSKGAGAHEQYF. The CDR3 DNA reads TGTGCCTGGAGCAAAGGAGCGGGAGCCCACGAGCAGTACTTC.

The CDR3 DNA sequence: TGTGCCTGGAATCCCTCCGGGAATGAGCAGTTCTTC. Protein product: CAWNPSGNEQFF. The chain has TRBV7-9 and TRBJ2-1; no firm D call. Per the germline V gene, CDR1 is SEHNR and CDR2 is FQNEAQ (reference sequence). The CDR3 consists of 12 residues. The V end was cut by 11 bases, the J end by 7 bases, with 15 bases between.